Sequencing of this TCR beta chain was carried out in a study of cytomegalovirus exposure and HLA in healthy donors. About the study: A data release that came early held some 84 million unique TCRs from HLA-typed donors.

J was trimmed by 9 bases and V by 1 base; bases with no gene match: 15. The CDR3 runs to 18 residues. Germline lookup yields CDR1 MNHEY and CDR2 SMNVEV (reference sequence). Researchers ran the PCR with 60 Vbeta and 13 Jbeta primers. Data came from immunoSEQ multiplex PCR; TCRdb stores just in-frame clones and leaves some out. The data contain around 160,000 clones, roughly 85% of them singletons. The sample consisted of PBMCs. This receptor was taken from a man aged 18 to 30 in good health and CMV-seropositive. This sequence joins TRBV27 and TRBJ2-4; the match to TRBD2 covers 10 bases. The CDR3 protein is CASSLYGLAGANAPIQYF. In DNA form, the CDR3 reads TGTGCCAGCAGTTTATACGGGCTAGCGGGGGCCAACGCGCCCATTCAGTACTTC.